This record concerns one TCR beta chain sequence. Its antigen specificity is not known. No qualities accompany the bases; no much larger clone lies one base away. The data are from a study of OX40 agonist ivuxolimab in advanced cancers. Turning to the overall study: Ivuxolimab, which targeted the costimulatory receptor OX40 (CD134), was an agonistic, fully human IgG2 monoclonal antibody. Intravenous ivuxolimab was administered to patients every 2 weeks at six dose levels: 0.01, 0.1, 0.3, 1.5, 3 and 10 mg/kg. Of the roughly 51 patients in dose escalation, about 19 had hepatocellular carcinoma, around 15 had melanoma, 9 had renal cell carcinoma and 9 had head and neck cancer. The dose-escalation cohort was about 83% male with a mean age of about 60 years, ranging from about 20 to 80. Patients were allowed to have had prior anti-PD-1, anti-PD-L1 or anti-CTLA-4 therapy, and around two fifths of the dose-escalation patients had been treated with checkpoint inhibitors. Partial responses occurred in three dose-escalation patients, of whom one had hepatocellular carcinoma and two had cutaneous melanoma. Peripheral TCRbeta sequencing aimed to test whether ivuxolimab altered TCR sequence diversity and caused clonal T-cell expansion. The paper reports the monotherapy dose-escalation portion (N of about 50 patients) of the phase I ivuxolimab trial.

The full study reports these points: Low levels of normalized T-cell clonal expansion were also shown by some nonresponding patients. In the 0.1-3.0 mg/kg groups, partial responders were among the patients with the lowest normalized peripheral clonal expansion, particularly in CD8+ T cells. At doses of 0.1 to 3.0 mg/kg, clonal expansion of both CD4+ and CD8+ T cells in blood was seen between baseline and week 6. The antigen specificity of the clonally expanded peripheral T cells was not determined. After ivuxolimab, more expanded clones were found on average in CD8+ T cells than in CD4+ T cells.

The trial excluded patients who had a history of autoimmune disease or who were on systemic immunosuppression. Peripheral blood for TCR sequencing was drawn from every dose cohort at baseline, at cycle 4 day 1 and at cycle 7 day 1. The samples were drawn from a first-in-human, open-label, multicenter phase I dose-escalation trial of ivuxolimab. Adults with locally advanced or metastatic head and neck squamous cell, hepatocellular, melanoma or renal cell carcinoma were enrolled in the trial. Before TCR sequencing, CD4+ and CD8+ T cells were separately sorted from peripheral blood. For sequencing of the TCRbeta CDR3 region, genomic DNA was extracted from the sorted cells. TCRbeta CDR3 regions were sequenced using the immunoSEQ Assay. The table was pulled from immuneACCESS by TCRdb, which kept in-frame rearrangements only. Such tables lose some clones; where checked, under half of the loss comes from unresolved V genes, and the rest has no known cause. The sample data list about 120,000 clones, and roughly nine tenths of these were observed just once. The ten most abundant clones make up 0.55% of the sample.

The CDR3 numbers 16 residues from cysteine through phenylalanine. The entry retains the CDR3 DNA only, 48 bases that are in frame from base 1. Sequences MNHNS (CDR1) and SASEGT (CDR2) are obtained from the germline V gene. Germline trimming amounts to 4 bases on V and 4 bases on J, with 9 as the count of junction bases outside the gene matches. This sequence was found in an adult with an advanced solid tumor such as melanoma, head and neck, liver or kidney cancer. The chain employs TRBV6-1 and TRBJ2-5, with TRBD1 matching 10 junction bases. Sequenced here: CD4+ or CD8+ T cells sorted from blood, sampled in a trial of the OX40 agonist ivuxolimab. Here the CDR3 is given as CASSAGQGLTVETQYF. The nucleotide sequence reads as follows: TGTGCCAGCAGTGCGGGACAGGGGCTAACGGTAGAGACCCAGTACTTC.